These T cell receptor beta chains were read from a single sample in a study of T cells in Graves' hyperthyroidism and ophthalmopathy. TCRdb used MiXCR to reprocess the multiplex PCR reads, holding one entry per CDR3 protein. Of 300,000 to 350,000 distinct CDR3 sequences detected, 15% to 20% appear once; the ten largest clones hold about 53%. Sequenced material: blood. The receptors come from a woman in her forties or fifties with Graves' hyperthyroidism. Each CDR3 is given with its conserved first and last residue. The D gene is left open where the match is weak. Clone size is not always given. Where it is, it says once, few, many or a class for expanded clones.

D gene: TRBD1
clone size: few
V gene: TRBV11-2
J gene: TRBJ1-6
CDR3 length: 15
CDR3 protein: CASSWGTGENSPLHF
CDR3 DNA: TGTGCCAGCAGCTGGGGAACAGGGGAAAATTCACCCCTCCACTTT

D gene: TRBD1
clone size: many
V gene: TRBV5-1
J gene: TRBJ2-7
CDR3 length: 14
CDR3 protein: CASSFGQGSREQYF
CDR3 DNA: TGCGCCAGCAGCTTTGGACAGGGATCGCGCGAGCAGTACTTC

D gene: TRBD1
clone size: few
V gene: TRBV3-1
J gene: TRBJ1-4
CDR3 length: 15
CDR3 protein: CASSRSGTGGEKLFF
CDR3 DNA: TGTGCCAGCAGCCGATCCGGGACAGGAGGAGAAAAACTGTTTTTT

D gene: .
clone size: many
V gene: TRBV6-1
J gene: TRBJ2-3
CDR3 length: 15
CDR3 protein: CASSATGDSTDTQYF
CDR3 DNA: TGTGCCAGCAGTGCTACCGGGGATAGCACAGATACGCAGTATTTT

D gene: .
clone size: few
V gene: TRBV29-1
J gene: TRBJ1-2
CDR3 length: 14
CDR3 protein: CSVGAPWTGTGYTF
CDR3 DNA: TGCAGCGTCGGGGCCCCTTGGACGGGTACTGGCTACACCTTC

D gene: TRBD2
clone size: .
V gene: TRBV10-3
J gene: TRBJ2-2
CDR3 length: 15
CDR3 protein: CAIPVLAGVDGELFF
CDR3 DNA: TGTGCCATCCCGGTCCTAGCGGGAGTGGACGGGGAGCTGTTTTTT

D gene: TRBD2
clone size: many
V gene: TRBV6-5
J gene: TRBJ2-5
CDR3 length: 18
CDR3 protein: CASSYSVPSGGYQETQYF
CDR3 DNA: TGTGCCAGCAGTTACTCAGTCCCTAGCGGGGGGTACCAAGAGACCCAGTACTTC

D gene: .
clone size: many
V gene: TRBV10-2
J gene: TRBJ2-7
CDR3 length: 17
CDR3 protein: CASSDSPRAVLSYEQYF
CDR3 DNA: TGCGCCAGCAGTGATAGTCCGCGGGCGGTACTTTCCTACGAGCAGTACTTC

D gene: TRBD2
clone size: many
V gene: TRBV7-3
J gene: TRBJ2-1
CDR3 length: 16
CDR3 protein: CASSLSAGVFVNEQFF
CDR3 DNA: TGTGCCAGCAGCTTAAGCGCGGGAGTTTTTGTGAATGAGCAGTTCTTC

D gene: .
clone size: few
V gene: TRBV9
J gene: TRBJ2-1
CDR3 length: 15
CDR3 protein: CASSGRDWRYNEQFF
CDR3 DNA: TGTGCCAGCAGCGGCCGGGACTGGAGATACAATGAGCAGTTCTTC

D gene: .
clone size: many
V gene: TRBV11-2
J gene: TRBJ2-2
CDR3 length: 14
CDR3 protein: CASSSQGNTGELFF
CDR3 DNA: TGTGCCAGCAGCTCCCAGGGGAACACCGGGGAGCTGTTTTTT

D gene: .
clone size: few
V gene: TRBV6-2/TRBV6-3
J gene: TRBJ1-4
CDR3 length: 19
CDR3 protein: CASSYSKAGVWQTNEKLFF
CDR3 DNA: TGTGCCAGCAGTTACTCGAAGGCAGGAGTATGGCAGACTAATGAAAAACTGTTTTTT

D gene: TRBD1
clone size: many
V gene: TRBV3-1
J gene: TRBJ1-1
CDR3 length: 15
CDR3 protein: CASSPGQGANTEAFF
CDR3 DNA: TGTGCCAGCAGCCCTGGACAGGGGGCGAACACTGAAGCTTTCTTT

D gene: .
clone size: few
V gene: TRBV7-3
J gene: TRBJ2-5
CDR3 length: 14
CDR3 protein: CASSLNGGQETQYF
CDR3 DNA: TGTGCCAGCAGCTTAAACGGGGGCCAAGAGACCCAGTACTTC

D gene: .
clone size: many
V gene: TRBV20-1
J gene: TRBJ2-3
CDR3 length: 15
CDR3 protein: CSAPVAEFSTDTQYF
CDR3 DNA: TGCAGTGCGCCAGTAGCGGAGTTTAGCACAGATACGCAGTATTTT

D gene: .
clone size: .
V gene: TRBV5-8
J gene: TRBJ1-4
CDR3 length: 14
CDR3 protein: CASAQFATNEKLFF
CDR3 DNA: TGTGCCAGTGCCCAATTTGCAACTAATGAAAAACTGTTTTTT

D gene: .
clone size: .
V gene: TRBV20-1
J gene: TRBJ1-2
CDR3 length: 13
CDR3 protein: CSATNLRNYGYTF
CDR3 DNA: TGCAGTGCTACCAACCTTCGAAACTATGGCTACACCTTC

D gene: .
clone size: many
V gene: TRBV6-8
J gene: TRBJ1-5
CDR3 length: 17
CDR3 protein: CASSLGSGPMSNQPQHF
CDR3 DNA: TGTGCCAGCAGTTTAGGGTCCGGGCCCATGAGCAATCAGCCCCAGCATTTT

D gene: TRBD2
clone size: .
V gene: TRBV6-5
J gene: TRBJ2-1
CDR3 length: 18
CDR3 protein: CASSYRRLAGGPGSEQFF
CDR3 DNA: TGTGCCAGCAGTTACCGTCGGCTAGCGGGAGGTCCTGGCAGTGAGCAGTTCTTC

D gene: .
clone size: few
V gene: TRBV7-9
J gene: TRBJ2-7
CDR3 length: 15
CDR3 protein: CASTSVIGGPSEQYF
CDR3 DNA: TGTGCCAGCACCTCGGTTATTGGAGGGCCCTCCGAGCAGTACTTC

D gene: .
clone size: many
V gene: TRBV18
J gene: TRBJ2-2
CDR3 length: 17
CDR3 protein: CASSPHRDIANTGELFF
CDR3 DNA: TGTGCCAGCTCACCACATCGCGACATCGCGAACACCGGGGAGCTGTTTTTT

D gene: .
clone size: many
V gene: TRBV28
J gene: TRBJ2-7
CDR3 length: 15
CDR3 protein: CASSTTGLAIIKQYF
CDR3 DNA: TGTGCCAGCAGTACTACGGGACTCGCCATAATAAAGCAGTACTTC

D gene: TRBD2
clone size: many
V gene: TRBV12-3/TRBV12-4
J gene: TRBJ2-3
CDR3 length: 15
CDR3 protein: CASTQLMGGTDTQYF
CDR3 DNA: TGTGCCAGCACCCAACTGATGGGGGGGACAGATACGCAGTATTTT

D gene: TRBD1
clone size: many
V gene: TRBV20-1
J gene: TRBJ2-3
CDR3 length: 13
CDR3 protein: CSATQGFADTQYF
CDR3 DNA: TGCAGTGCCACACAGGGGTTCGCAGATACGCAGTATTTT

D gene: TRBD1
clone size: many
V gene: TRBV10-3
J gene: TRBJ1-2
CDR3 length: 13
CDR3 protein: CAISVQGNYGYTF
CDR3 DNA: TGTGCCATCAGTGTACAGGGGAACTATGGCTACACCTTC

D gene: .
clone size: many
V gene: TRBV11-2
J gene: TRBJ2-7
CDR3 length: 14
CDR3 protein: CASSFAGHDYEQYF
CDR3 DNA: TGTGCCAGCAGCTTCGCGGGGCATGACTACGAGCAGTACTTC

D gene: .
clone size: few
V gene: TRBV30
J gene: TRBJ1-1
CDR3 length: 13
CDR3 protein: CAWSELQDGGAFF
CDR3 DNA: TGTGCCTGGAGCGAATTACAGGATGGTGGGGCTTTCTTT

D gene: .
clone size: many
V gene: TRBV4-1
J gene: TRBJ2-5
CDR3 length: 14
CDR3 protein: CASSQANFQETQYF
CDR3 DNA: TGCGCCAGCAGCCAAGCTAACTTCCAAGAGACCCAGTACTTC

D gene: .
clone size: few
V gene: TRBV28
J gene: TRBJ2-5
CDR3 length: 12
CDR3 protein: CAIPLNQETQYF
CDR3 DNA: TGTGCCATCCCGCTGAACCAAGAGACCCAGTACTTC

D gene: TRBD1
clone size: .
V gene: TRBV24-1
J gene: TRBJ2-1
CDR3 length: 19
CDR3 protein: CATSDLRDRGEGLSYEQFF
CDR3 DNA: TGTGCCACCAGTGATTTGCGGGACAGGGGAGAGGGGCTCTCCTACGAGCAGTTCTTC

D gene: .
clone size: .
V gene: TRBV7-9
J gene: TRBJ2-7
CDR3 length: 13
CDR3 protein: CASSRGRDYEQYF
CDR3 DNA: TGTGCCAGCAGCCGGGGACGGGACTACGAGCAGTACTTC

D gene: TRBD2
clone size: many
V gene: TRBV20-1
J gene: TRBJ2-7
CDR3 length: 15
CDR3 protein: CSARVPGLAAYEQYF
CDR3 DNA: TGCAGTGCTAGAGTCCCCGGACTAGCGGCCTACGAGCAGTACTTC

D gene: .
clone size: many
V gene: TRBV20-1
J gene: TRBJ1-4
CDR3 length: 14
CDR3 protein: CSARREGSNEKLFF
CDR3 DNA: TGCAGTGCTCGCCGGGAGGGGAGTAATGAAAAACTGTTTTTT

D gene: TRBD2
clone size: few
V gene: TRBV20-1
J gene: TRBJ2-5
CDR3 length: 13
CDR3 protein: CSAKTSGGETQYF
CDR3 DNA: TGCAGTGCAAAAACTAGCGGGGGAGAGACCCAGTACTTC

D gene: .
clone size: few
V gene: TRBV24-1
J gene: TRBJ2-7
CDR3 length: 14
CDR3 protein: CATSDSTGSYEQYF
CDR3 DNA: TGTGCCACCAGTGATAGTACAGGTTCCTACGAGCAGTACTTC

D gene: TRBD2
clone size: many
V gene: TRBV20-1
J gene: TRBJ2-3
CDR3 length: 15
CDR3 protein: CSADKAGGSTDTQYF
CDR3 DNA: TGCAGTGCTGACAAAGCGGGAGGTAGCACAGATACGCAGTATTTT

D gene: .
clone size: many
V gene: TRBV27
J gene: TRBJ2-5
CDR3 length: 16
CDR3 protein: CASSLWAGGGQETQYF
CDR3 DNA: TGTGCCAGCAGTTTGTGGGCCGGAGGGGGCCAAGAGACCCAGTACTTC

D gene: .
clone size: many
V gene: TRBV10-2
J gene: TRBJ1-1
CDR3 length: 14
CDR3 protein: CASGGLNIYTEAFF
CDR3 DNA: TGCGCCAGCGGTGGTCTCAATATTTACACTGAAGCTTTCTTT

D gene: .
clone size: .
V gene: TRBV6-1
J gene: TRBJ2-2
CDR3 length: 15
CDR3 protein: CASSGTIQNTGELFF
CDR3 DNA: TGTGCCAGCAGTGGGACTATACAGAACACCGGGGAGCTGTTTTTT

D gene: TRBD1
clone size: .
V gene: TRBV24-1
J gene: TRBJ2-1
CDR3 length: 16
CDR3 protein: CATSDKGGADSNEQFF
CDR3 DNA: TGTGCCACCAGTGATAAAGGGGGCGCGGACTCCAATGAGCAGTTCTTC

D gene: .
clone size: .
V gene: TRBV14
J gene: TRBJ2-1
CDR3 length: 13
CDR3 protein: CASSQDTRSYQFF
CDR3 DNA: TGTGCCAGCAGCCAAGATACGCGCTCCTACCAGTTCTTC

D gene: .
clone size: .
V gene: TRBV30
J gene: TRBJ2-3
CDR3 length: 13
CDR3 protein: CAWTRGSTDTQYF
CDR3 DNA: TGTGCCTGGACTAGGGGAAGCACAGATACGCAGTATTTT

D gene: .
clone size: many
V gene: TRBV6-2/TRBV6-3
J gene: TRBJ2-1
CDR3 length: 16
CDR3 protein: CASTQGYGSSYNEQFF
CDR3 DNA: TGTGCCAGCACCCAGGGATACGGTTCCTCCTACAATGAGCAGTTCTTC

D gene: .
clone size: many
V gene: TRBV3-1
J gene: TRBJ1-1
CDR3 length: 11
CDR3 protein: CASSQGPEAFF
CDR3 DNA: TGTGCCAGCAGCCAAGGCCCTGAAGCTTTCTTT

D gene: TRBD2
clone size: many
V gene: TRBV11-2
J gene: TRBJ2-3
CDR3 length: 15
CDR3 protein: CASSFRLAGGDTQYF
CDR3 DNA: TGTGCCAGCAGCTTTAGACTAGCGGGGGGAGATACGCAGTATTTT

D gene: TRBD1
clone size: few
V gene: TRBV13
J gene: TRBJ1-1
CDR3 length: 15
CDR3 protein: CASSAIGQGYTEAFF
CDR3 DNA: TGTGCCAGCAGCGCAATCGGACAGGGCTACACTGAAGCTTTCTTT

D gene: .
clone size: .
V gene: TRBV20-1
J gene: TRBJ2-5
CDR3 length: 14
CDR3 protein: CSAGPPSPVLTQYF
CDR3 DNA: TGCAGTGCTGGACCCCCATCCCCCGTTCTGACCCAGTACTTC

D gene: .
clone size: few
V gene: TRBV20-1
J gene: TRBJ2-7
CDR3 length: 13
CDR3 protein: CSVSAGKDYEQYF
CDR3 DNA: TGCAGTGTCTCGGCGGGGAAGGACTACGAGCAGTACTTC

D gene: TRBD2
clone size: few
V gene: TRBV9
J gene: TRBJ2-1
CDR3 length: 16
CDR3 protein: CASSLGTSGRLDEQFF
CDR3 DNA: TGTGCCAGCAGCCTTGGGACTAGCGGGAGGTTAGATGAGCAGTTCTTC

D gene: TRBD1
clone size: .
V gene: TRBV18
J gene: TRBJ1-5
CDR3 length: 15
CDR3 protein: CASSPTGTGNQPQHF
CDR3 DNA: TGTGCCAGCTCACCGACCGGGACAGGGAATCAGCCCCAGCATTTT